These T cell receptor beta chains were read from a single sample in a study of Ad26.COV2.S vaccination and SARS-CoV-2 variants. Libraries were prepared by immunoSEQ multiplex PCR; TCRdb keeps only in-frame clonotypes and omits some of them. The sample records around 370,000 clones, around 83% being singletons. This sample comprised peripheral blood, obtained in a trial of Ad26.COV2.S vaccine versus placebo. The receptor source for this set is a person aged 18 to 65 who received the Ad26.COV2.S COVID-19 vaccine or a placebo. Each CDR3 is given with its conserved first and last residue. D genes are given only for firm matches. Clone size is given for some rows only: seen once, a few or many times, or a class if the clone is expanded.

D	size	J	V	CDR3	DNA
-	-	TRBJ2-1	TRBV7-9	CASSFKQRWEQFF	TGTGCCAGCAGCTTTAAACAGCGATGGGAGCAGTTCTTC
-	-	TRBJ1-5	TRBV30	CAWGLRGFQPQHF	TGTGCCTGGGGACTCCGGGGATTTCAGCCCCAGCATTTT
-	-	TRBJ2-2	TRBV7-9	CASSPTRTGELFF	TGTGCCAGCAGCCCGACTCGCACCGGGGAGCTGTTTTTT
TRBD1	-	TRBJ2-1	TRBV3-1/TRBV3-2	CASSRDRAYNEQFF	TGTGCCAGCAGCCGTGACAGGGCCTACAATGAGCAGTTCTTC
TRBD1	-	TRBJ2-3	TRBV27	CASSEDRGGTDTQYF	TGTGCCAGCAGTGAGGACAGGGGCGGCACAGATACGCAGTATTTT
TRBD2	-	TRBJ2-7	TRBV2	CASSDLSAGVSYEQYF	TGTGCCAGCAGTGACCTCTCAGCGGGAGTCTCCTACGAGCAGTACTTC
-	-	TRBJ2-7	TRBV3-1/TRBV3-2	CASSPSGYYEQYF	TGTGCCAGCAGCCCCTCGGGTTACTACGAGCAGTACTTC
-	-	TRBJ2-6	TRBV4-3	CASSQVAGANVLTF	TGCGCCAGCAGCCAAGTTGCTGGGGCCAACGTCCTGACTTTC
-	-	TRBJ2-3	TRBV10-3	CAISGRNGQGGDTQYF	TGTGCCATCAGTGGTAGGAACGGGCAGGGCGGGGATACGCAGTATTTT
TRBD2	few	TRBJ2-5	TRBV5-4	CASSRVGAGLAGEETQYF	TGTGCCAGCAGCCGAGTGGGAGCGGGGTTAGCGGGAGAGGAGACCCAGTACTTC
-	-	TRBJ2-7	TRBV5-4	CASSFLGGSYEQYF	TGTGCCAGCAGCTTTTTGGGTGGCTCCTACGAGCAGTACTTC
TRBD1	-	TRBJ1-1	TRBV5-4	CASSKGQSLRGTEAFF	TGTGCCAGCAGCAAGGGACAGAGTTTGAGGGGAACTGAAGCTTTCTTT
-	-	TRBJ1-2	TRBV5-1	CASSLMAQSNYGYTF	TGCGCCAGCAGCTTGATGGCACAATCTAACTATGGCTACACCTTC
-	-	TRBJ2-6	TRBV7-2	CASSGSRRDISSGANVLTF	TGTGCCAGCAGCGGGAGCCGGCGGGACATTTCTTCTGGGGCCAACGTCCTGACTTTC
-	-	TRBJ2-5	TRBV20-1	CSASPGETQYF	TGCAGTGCTAGCCCGGGTGAGACCCAGTACTTC
-	-	TRBJ2-2	TRBV28	CASSVANTGELFF	TGTGCCAGCAGTGTTGCGAACACCGGGGAGCTGTTTTTT
-	once	TRBJ2-1	TRBV5-4	CASSVRTEYNEQFF	TGTGCCAGCAGCGTCAGGACAGAATACAATGAGCAGTTCTTC
-	-	TRBJ1-5	TRBV2	CASRRSRGENQPQHF	TGTGCCAGCAGAAGATCACGAGGGGAGAATCAGCCCCAGCATTTT
TRBD2	-	TRBJ2-3	TRBV28	CASTNLAVPAGTQYF	TGTGCCAGCACCAACCTAGCGGTACCGGCGGGTACGCAGTATTTT
-	few	TRBJ1-1	TRBV5-1	CASSRLGFNTEAFF	TGCGCCAGCAGCAGGTTGGGGTTCAACACTGAAGCTTTCTTT
-	-	TRBJ1-6	TRBV19	CASSIGGVPYNSPLHF	TGTGCCAGTAGTATAGGAGGGGTGCCCTATAATTCACCCCTCCACTTT
TRBD1	once	TRBJ1-6	TRBV27	CASSSPAGTGTHSPLHF	TGTGCCAGCAGTTCCCCCGCCGGGACAGGGACTCATTCACCCCTCCACTTT
-	-	TRBJ1-1	TRBV19	CASSPRLAPNRNTEAFF	TGTGCCAGTAGTCCCCGCCTGGCCCCGAACAGGAACACTGAAGCTTTCTTT
TRBD2	-	TRBJ2-3	TRBV18	CASSTGTSGSTDTQYF	TGTGCCAGCTCAACGGGGACTAGCGGGAGCACAGATACGCAGTATTTT
-	-	TRBJ2-7	TRBV7-2	CASSPGGTGSYEQYF	TGTGCCAGCAGCCCAGGGGGGACTGGCTCCTACGAGCAGTACTTC
-	-	TRBJ1-1	TRBV19	CASSIGRNTEAFF	TGTGCCAGTAGTATCGGGAGGAACACTGAAGCTTTCTTT
TRBD2	-	TRBJ2-5	TRBV3-1/TRBV3-2	CASRRLAGGREETQYF	TGTGCCAGCAGGCGACTAGCGGGGGGGCGCGAAGAGACCCAGTACTTC
-	-	TRBJ2-1	TRBV2	CASSEGSRNEQFF	TGTGCCAGCAGTGAAGGGAGCCGCAATGAGCAGTTCTTC
-	-	TRBJ2-1	TRBV6-5	CASTLAGQGHNEQFF	TGTGCCAGCACCCTAGCGGGACAGGGGCACAATGAGCAGTTCTTC
TRBD1	once	TRBJ2-1	TRBV30	CAWGQGAYNEQFF	TGTGCCTGGGGACAGGGGGCCTACAATGAGCAGTTCTTC
TRBD2	once	TRBJ2-7	TRBV10-1	CASSESGREFNEQYF	TGCGCCAGCAGTGAGTCGGGGCGGGAGTTCAACGAGCAGTACTTC
-	few	TRBJ2-2	TRBV9	CASSVGSGSPTTGELFF	TGTGCCAGCAGCGTAGGGTCCGGGAGCCCAACTACCGGGGAGCTGTTTTTT
-	-	TRBJ2-3	TRBV5-1	CASSLVGITDTQYF	TGCGCCAGCAGCTTGGTTGGGATCACAGATACGCAGTATTTT
-	-	TRBJ2-7	TRBV20-1	CSASSGLRYEQYF	TGCAGTGCTAGTTCGGGACTTAGATACGAGCAGTACTTC
TRBD1	-	TRBJ2-7	TRBV7-2	CASSLETGGSREQYF	TGTGCCAGCAGCTTAGAGACAGGGGGCTCGAGGGAGCAGTACTTC
TRBD2	-	TRBJ2-7	TRBV12-3/TRBV12-4	CASKRRGEYEQYF	TGTGCCAGCAAGAGACGGGGGGAATACGAGCAGTACTTC
-	once	TRBJ2-3	TRBV7-6	CASSASGDTDTQYF	TGTGCCAGCAGCGCGTCGGGCGACACAGATACGCAGTATTTT
TRBD1	-	TRBJ1-4	TRBV29-1	CSVGQGLEKLFF	TGCAGCGTTGGACAGGGCCTTGAAAAACTGTTTTTT
-	-	TRBJ2-7	TRBV10-3	CAISESSVAEQYF	TGTGCCATCAGTGAGTCATCGGTGGCCGAGCAGTACTTC
TRBD2	-	TRBJ2-5	TRBV6-2/TRBV6-3	CASSSTRTSGVWVTQYF	TGTGCCAGCAGTTCCACGCGGACTAGCGGGGTGTGGGTGACCCAGTACTTC
-	-	TRBJ1-5	TRBV28	CASSRRGNQPQHF	TGTGCCAGCTCAAGGAGGGGCAATCAGCCCCAGCATTTT
-	-	TRBJ1-6	TRBV19	CASSRKDPRSNSPLHF	TGTGCCAGTAGTAGAAAAGACCCGAGGAGTAATTCACCCCTCCACTTT